This T cell receptor (beta chain) was found in a study of cytomegalovirus exposure and HLA in healthy donors. Notes on the study in general: Presence/absence analyses treated sequencing depth as roughly uniform across donors. TCR association rates varied by HLA locus in a later analysis, with DRB1 highest and HLA-C lowest.

On this clone: The target antigen is unknown.

The study ran its PCR with 60 Vbeta and 13 Jbeta primers. Sequencing was performed with immunoSEQ multiplex PCR; in TCRdb, only in-frame clones are kept and a portion is missing. The data contain under 150,000 clones, around three quarters of them singletons. Per the germline V gene, CDR1 is MNHEY and CDR2 is SVGAGI. There are 13 residues in the CDR3. J lost 7 bases, V lost 6 bases, and 9 bases had no gene match. This rearrangement joins TRBV6-5 to TRBJ2-7, with 7 bases fitting TRBD1. Sequencing used PBMCs. The receptor comes from a man between 25 and 39 years old in good health and CMV-seronegative. The CDR3 region has the DNA TGTGCCAGCAGCAACAGGGGCATTGGGGAGCAGTACTTC. It encodes CASSNRGIGEQYF.